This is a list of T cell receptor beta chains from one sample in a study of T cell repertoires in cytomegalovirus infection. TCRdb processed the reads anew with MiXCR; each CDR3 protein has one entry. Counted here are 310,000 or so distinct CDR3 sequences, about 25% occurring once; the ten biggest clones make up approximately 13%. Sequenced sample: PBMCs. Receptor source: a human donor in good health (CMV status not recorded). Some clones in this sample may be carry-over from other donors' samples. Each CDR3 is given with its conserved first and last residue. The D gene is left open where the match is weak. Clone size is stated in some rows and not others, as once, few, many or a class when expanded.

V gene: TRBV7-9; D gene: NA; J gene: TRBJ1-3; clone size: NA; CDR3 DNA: TGTGCCAGCAGCTTAGCGCGACAAGGAAACACCATATATTTT; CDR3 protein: CASSLARQGNTIYF
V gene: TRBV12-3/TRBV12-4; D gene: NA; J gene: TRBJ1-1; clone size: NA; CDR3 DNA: TGTGCCAGCAGCACCTACAGGGTCGAGGAGGCTTTCTTT; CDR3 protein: CASSTYRVEEAFF
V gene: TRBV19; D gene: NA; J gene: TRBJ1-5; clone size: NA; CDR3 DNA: TGTGCCAGTAGTCCCCGGACTGATAGCAATCAGCCCCAGCATTTT; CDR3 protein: CASSPRTDSNQPQHF
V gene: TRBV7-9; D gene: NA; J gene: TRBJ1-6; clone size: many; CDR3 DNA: TGTGCCAGCAGCATTGAACAGTATAATTCACCCCTCCACTTT; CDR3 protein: CASSIEQYNSPLHF
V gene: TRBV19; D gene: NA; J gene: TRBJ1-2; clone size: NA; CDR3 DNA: TGTGCCAGTAGTATCGGCAGGGGTGAAGGCTACACCTTC; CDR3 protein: CASSIGRGEGYTF
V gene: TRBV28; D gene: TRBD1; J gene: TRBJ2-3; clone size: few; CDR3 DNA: TGTGCCAGCAGTTCCCCGACAGGGGCCCTGCGCACAGATACGCAGTATTTT; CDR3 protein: CASSSPTGALRTDTQYF
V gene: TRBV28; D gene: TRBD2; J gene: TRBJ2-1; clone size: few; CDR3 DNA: TGTGCCAGCACCCTGGGCGGGGGAACTTACAATGAGCAGTTCTTC; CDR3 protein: CASTLGGGTYNEQFF
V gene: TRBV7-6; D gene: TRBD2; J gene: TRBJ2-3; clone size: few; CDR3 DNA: TGTGCCAGCAGCTTAGGGTCTAGCGGGACGGTTCGGACAGATACGCAGTATTTT; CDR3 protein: CASSLGSSGTVRTDTQYF
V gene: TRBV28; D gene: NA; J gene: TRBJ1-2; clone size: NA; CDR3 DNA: TGTGCCAGCAGTTGGCAGGGTGACGGCTACACCTTC; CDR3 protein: CASSWQGDGYTF
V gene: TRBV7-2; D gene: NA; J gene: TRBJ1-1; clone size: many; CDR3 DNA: TGTGCCAGCAGCTTGATGGACAGATCGAACACTGAAGCTTTCTTT; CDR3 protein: CASSLMDRSNTEAFF
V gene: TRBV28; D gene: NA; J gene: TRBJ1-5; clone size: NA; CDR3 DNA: TGTGCCAGCAGTTTGGGACTGGGTAGCAATCAGCCCCAGCATTTT; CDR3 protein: CASSLGLGSNQPQHF
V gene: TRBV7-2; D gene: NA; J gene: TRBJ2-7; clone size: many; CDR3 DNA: TGTGCCAGCAGCAGAGACAACTGGGAGCAGTACTTC; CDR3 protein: CASSRDNWEQYF
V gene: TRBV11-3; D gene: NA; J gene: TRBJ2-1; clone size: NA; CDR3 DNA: TGTGCCAGCAGCTTAGATCCCGCAGGGGACAATGAGCAGTTCTTC; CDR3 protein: CASSLDPAGDNEQFF
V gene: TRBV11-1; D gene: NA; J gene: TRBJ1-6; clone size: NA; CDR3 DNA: TGTGCCAGCAGCCGCCTCGAAGGTTCACCCCTCCACTTT; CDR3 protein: CASSRLEGSPLHF
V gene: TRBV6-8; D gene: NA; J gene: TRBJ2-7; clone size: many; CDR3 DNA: TGTGCCAGCAGTGGCTCCTACGAGCAGTACTTC; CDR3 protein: CASSGSYEQYF
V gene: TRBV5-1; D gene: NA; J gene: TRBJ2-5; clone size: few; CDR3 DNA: TGCGCCAGCAGCGAGTCGGAGACCCAGTACTTC; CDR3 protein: CASSESETQYF
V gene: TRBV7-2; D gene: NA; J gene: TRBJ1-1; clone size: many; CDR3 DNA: TGTGCCAGCAGCTTGGGTAAGGGAATGAACACTGAAGCTTTCTTT; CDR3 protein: CASSLGKGMNTEAFF
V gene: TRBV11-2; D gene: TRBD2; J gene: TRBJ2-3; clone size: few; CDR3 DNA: TGTGCCAGCAGGGGACTAGCAGGGGATACGCAGTATTTT; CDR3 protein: CASRGLAGDTQYF
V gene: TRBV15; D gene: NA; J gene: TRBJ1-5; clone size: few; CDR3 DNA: TGTGCCACCAGCCCGGGTGGCGGCAATCAGCCCCAGCATTTT; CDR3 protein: CATSPGGGNQPQHF
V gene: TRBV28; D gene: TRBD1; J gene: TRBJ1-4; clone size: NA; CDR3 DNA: TGTGCCAGCAGTTTGGGGGGACAGGGCATGAGCGAAAAACTGTTTTTT; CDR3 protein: CASSLGGQGMSEKLFF